This T cell receptor beta chain appears in the sequencing data of a study of T cell responses to AZD1222 COVID-19 vaccine (dated by TCRdb to the early 2020s). For context, the study as a whole: AZD1222 recipients with second doses at about 4 weeks or about 12 weeks were pooled, because spike-specific TCR depth and breadth did not differ between schedules. TCR sequencing was performed for 233 trial participants, of whom some 200 were given two doses of AZD1222 and approximately 25 were given two doses of MenACWY control vaccine. Trial participants were enrolled by age into subgroups of 18-55, 56-69 and 70-plus years, and around 150, 28 and 57 TCR-sequenced participants, respectively, were included in these subgroups. The paper as a whole reports these results and caveats: Conclusions about previously exposed vaccinees were limited because only six AZD1222 recipients were SARS-CoV-2 seropositive at baseline. No day 14 peak-response samples were available, so repertoires were characterized only after the peak T cell response. Participants were mostly white British and included more females than males, and it was suggested by the authors that clonal diversity may have been underestimated. The 56-69-year group was small, and its depth increase did not reach significance, likely because of low power. Vaccine-associated CD4 TCRs spanned the whole spike protein, with dominant responses in regions 160-218 and 743-854. Epitopes outside the regions mutated in the B.1.351 and B.1.1.7 variants were reportedly recognized by nearly half of the unique spike-specific TCRs. After two AZD1222 doses, spike-specific TCR breadth and depth were significantly higher than at day 0 and than in MenACWY recipients.

Trimming removed 4 bases from V and 4 bases from J, leaving 23 bases between the germline ends. The CDR3 holds 17 amino acids from the cysteine to the phenylalanine. Only the CDR3 region is kept as DNA, spanning 51 bases read in frame from base 1. As encoded in the germline V gene, CDR1 is SGHRS while CDR2 is YFSETQ. Interpreted using the paper, the time point label stands for: baseline before first vaccination. Vaccinee samples came from UK trials COV001 and COV002, including a single-blind randomized controlled phase 2/3 trial of AZD1222 (ChAdOx1 nCoV-19) in healthy adults. For TCRbeta chain sequencing, PBMC samples from trial participants were taken at day 0 and at day 28 after the second dose. The CDR3 regions of human TCRbeta chains were analyzed by immunosequencing. As for how the authors treated the data: TCRs in the repertoires were matched against a reference library of SARS-CoV-2-specific TCRs that had been generated with the MIRA antigen-specificity platform. Breadth meant the fraction of unique TCRs that were SARS-CoV-2-associated, whereas depth meant the fraction of total T cells that were SARS-CoV-2-associated. Each spike-specific TCR was assigned to its reactive spike region and to a CD4 or CD8 class using the MIRA data. Log10-transformed breadth and depth values were compared by one-way ANOVA with Sidak's multiple comparisons tests. Entries here come from immuneACCESS through TCRdb and include only in-frame sequences with V and J called. Some clones fail to appear in such tables; in the studies checked, an unresolved V gene covers under half of the shortfall, and the cause of the remainder is unknown. V, J and clone size reflect that table, while D and trimming were determined from the DNA. The table for this sample lists around 140,000 clones; approximately 94% of them were counted only once. About 9.1% of the sample lies in the top ten.

On this clone itself: Its antigen specificity is not known. No base-level quality is on record; no much larger clone is a single base apart.

The rearrangement joined TRBV5-1 to TRBJ1-1; the D gene remains uncertain. This sequence originates from an adult in good health. Sequences were derived from peripheral blood, sampled on day 0 of AZD1222 vaccination. The CDR3 in this case is CASSPIGTLRDSTEAFF. The base sequence is TGCGCCAGCAGCCCGATCGGCACGTTGCGGGATAGCACTGAAGCTTTCTTT.